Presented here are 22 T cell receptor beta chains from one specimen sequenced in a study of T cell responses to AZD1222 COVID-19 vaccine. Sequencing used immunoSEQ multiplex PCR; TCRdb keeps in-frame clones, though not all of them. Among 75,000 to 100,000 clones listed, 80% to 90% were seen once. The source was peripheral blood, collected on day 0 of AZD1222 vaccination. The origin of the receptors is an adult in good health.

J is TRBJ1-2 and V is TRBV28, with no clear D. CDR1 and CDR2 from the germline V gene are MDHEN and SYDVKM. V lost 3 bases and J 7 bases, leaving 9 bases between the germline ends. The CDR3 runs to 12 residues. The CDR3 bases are TGTGCCAGCAGTTTTGGAGGACGTGGCTACACCTTC. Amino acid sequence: CASSFGGRGYTF.

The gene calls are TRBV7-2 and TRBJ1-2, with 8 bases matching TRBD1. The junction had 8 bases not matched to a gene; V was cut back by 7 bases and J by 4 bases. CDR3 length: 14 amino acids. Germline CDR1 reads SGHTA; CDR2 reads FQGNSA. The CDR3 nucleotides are TGTGCCAGCAACCCCGGACAGGGCGCCTATGGCTACACCTTC. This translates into CASNPGQGAYGYTF.

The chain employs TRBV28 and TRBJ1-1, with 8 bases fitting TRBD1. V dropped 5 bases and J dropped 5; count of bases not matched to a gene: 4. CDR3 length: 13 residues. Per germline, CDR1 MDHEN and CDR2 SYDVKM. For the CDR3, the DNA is TGTGCCAGCAGTGGACAGGGCCGAACTGAAGCTTTCTTT. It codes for CASSGQGRTEAFF.

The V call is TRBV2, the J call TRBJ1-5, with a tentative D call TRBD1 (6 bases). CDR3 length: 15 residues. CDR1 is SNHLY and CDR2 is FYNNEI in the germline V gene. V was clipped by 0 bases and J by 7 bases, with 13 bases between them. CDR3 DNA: TGTGCCAGCAGTGAAGCGAGGCCAGGGGTGCAGCCCCAGCATTTT. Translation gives CASSEARPGVQPQHF.

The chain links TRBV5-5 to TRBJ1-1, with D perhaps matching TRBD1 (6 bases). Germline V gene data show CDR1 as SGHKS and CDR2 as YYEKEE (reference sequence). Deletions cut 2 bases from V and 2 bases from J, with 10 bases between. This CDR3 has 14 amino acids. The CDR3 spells CASSFSGGNTEAFF. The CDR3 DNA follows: TGTGCCAGCAGCTTTTCCGGGGGCAACACTGAAGCTTTCTTT. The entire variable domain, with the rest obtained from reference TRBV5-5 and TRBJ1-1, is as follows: DAGVTQSPTHLIKTRGQQVTLRCSPISGHKSVSWYQQVLGQGPQFIFQYYEKEERGRGNFPDRFSARQFPNYSSELNVNALLLGDSALYLCASSFSGGNTEAFFGQGTRLTVV.

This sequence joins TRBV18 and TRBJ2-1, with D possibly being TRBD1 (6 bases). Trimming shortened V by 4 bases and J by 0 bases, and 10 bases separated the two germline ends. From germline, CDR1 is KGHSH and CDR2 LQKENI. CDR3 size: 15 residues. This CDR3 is CASSQGVNSYNEQFF. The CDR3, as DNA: TGTGCCAGCTCACAGGGGGTTAACTCCTACAATGAGCAGTTCTTC. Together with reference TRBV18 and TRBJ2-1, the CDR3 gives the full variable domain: NAGVMQNPRHLVRRRGQEARLRCSPMKGHSHVYWYRQLPEEGLKFMVYLQKENIIDESGMPKERFSAEFPKEGPSILRIQQVVRGDSAAYFCASSQGVNSYNEQFFGPGTRLTVL.

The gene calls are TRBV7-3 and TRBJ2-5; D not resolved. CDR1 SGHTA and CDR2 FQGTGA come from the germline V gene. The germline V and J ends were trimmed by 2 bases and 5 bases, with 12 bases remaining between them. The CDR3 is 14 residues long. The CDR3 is CASSLGTQIETQYF. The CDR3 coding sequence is TGTGCCAGCAGCTTAGGCACTCAAATTGAGACCCAGTACTTC.

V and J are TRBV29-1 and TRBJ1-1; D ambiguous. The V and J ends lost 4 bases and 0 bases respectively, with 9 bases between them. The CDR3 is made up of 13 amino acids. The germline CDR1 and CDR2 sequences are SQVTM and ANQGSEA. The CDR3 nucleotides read TGCAGCGTTGGTGTCAGTTTGAACACTGAAGCTTTCTTT. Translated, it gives CSVGVSLNTEAFF.

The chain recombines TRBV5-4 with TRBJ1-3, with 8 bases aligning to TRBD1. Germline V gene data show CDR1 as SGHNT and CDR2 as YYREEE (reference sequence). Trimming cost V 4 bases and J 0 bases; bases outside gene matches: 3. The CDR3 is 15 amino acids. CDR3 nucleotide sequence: TGTGCCAGCAGCCACAGGGGGGCCTCTGGAAACACCATATATTTT. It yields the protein CASSHRGASGNTIYF.

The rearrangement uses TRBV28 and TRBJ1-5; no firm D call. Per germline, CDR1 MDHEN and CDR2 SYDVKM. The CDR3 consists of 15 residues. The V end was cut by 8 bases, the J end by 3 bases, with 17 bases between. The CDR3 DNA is TGTGCCAGCGATACCCGGGCCGGCAACAATCAGCCCCAGCATTTT. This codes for CASDTRAGNNQPQHF.

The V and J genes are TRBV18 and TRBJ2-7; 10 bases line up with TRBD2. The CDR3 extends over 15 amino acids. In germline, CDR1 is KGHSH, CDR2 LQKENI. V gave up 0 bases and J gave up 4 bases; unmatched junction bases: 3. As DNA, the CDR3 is TGTGCCAGCTCACCACCAGCGGGGGGGACTTACGAGCAGTACTTC. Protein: CASSPPAGGTYEQYF.

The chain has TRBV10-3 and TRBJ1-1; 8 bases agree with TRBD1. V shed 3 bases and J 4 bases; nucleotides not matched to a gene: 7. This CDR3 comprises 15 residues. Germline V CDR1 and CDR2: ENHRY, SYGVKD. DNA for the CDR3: TGTGCCATCAGTGACCCTACACAGGGGGGCACTGAAGCTTTCTTT. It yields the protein CAISDPTQGGTEAFF.

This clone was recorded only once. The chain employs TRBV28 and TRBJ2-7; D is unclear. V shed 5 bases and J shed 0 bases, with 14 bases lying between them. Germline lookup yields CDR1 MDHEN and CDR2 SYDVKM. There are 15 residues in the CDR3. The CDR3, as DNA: TGTGCCAGCAGTCATTACGACGCGAGCTCCTACGAGCAGTACTTC. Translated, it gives CASSHYDASSYEQYF.

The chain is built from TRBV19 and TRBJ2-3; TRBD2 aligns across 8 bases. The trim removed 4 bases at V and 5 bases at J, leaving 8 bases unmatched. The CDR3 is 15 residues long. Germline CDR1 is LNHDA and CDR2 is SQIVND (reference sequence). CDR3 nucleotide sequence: TGTGCCAGTAGTACTCCGGGACTAGATAGAGATACGCAGTATTTT. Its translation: CASSTPGLDRDTQYF.

CDR3 protein: CASSLGGPDPEAFF. The CDR3 bases are TGCGCCAGCAGCTTGGGGGGCCCCGATCCTGAAGCTTTCTTT. The chain links TRBV5-1 to TRBJ1-1, with a tentative D call TRBD1 (5 bases). The CDR3 has 14 amino acids. In germline, CDR1 is SGHRS, CDR2 YFSETQ. V was clipped by 0 bases and J by 6 bases, with 12 bases between them. The full variable domain, rest sourced from reference TRBV5-1 and TRBJ1-1, is KAGVTQTPRYLIKTRGQQVTLSCSPISGHRSVSWYQQTPGQGLQFLFEYFSETQRNKGNFPGRFSGRQFSNSRSEMNVSTLELGDSALYLCASSLGGPDPEAFFGQGTRLTVV.

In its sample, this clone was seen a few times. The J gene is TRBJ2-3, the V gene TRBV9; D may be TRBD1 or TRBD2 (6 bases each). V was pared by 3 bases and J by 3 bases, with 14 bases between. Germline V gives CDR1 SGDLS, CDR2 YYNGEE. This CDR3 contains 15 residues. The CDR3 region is CASSGRGVGTDTQYF. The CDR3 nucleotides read TGTGCCAGCAGCGGGAGGGGGGTCGGAACAGATACGCAGTATTTT.

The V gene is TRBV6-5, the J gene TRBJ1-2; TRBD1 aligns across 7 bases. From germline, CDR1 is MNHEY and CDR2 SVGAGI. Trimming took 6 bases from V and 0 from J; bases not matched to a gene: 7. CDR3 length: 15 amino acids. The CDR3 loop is CASRPDRSPNYGYTF. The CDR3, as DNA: TGTGCCAGCAGGCCGGACAGGAGCCCTAACTATGGCTACACCTTC.

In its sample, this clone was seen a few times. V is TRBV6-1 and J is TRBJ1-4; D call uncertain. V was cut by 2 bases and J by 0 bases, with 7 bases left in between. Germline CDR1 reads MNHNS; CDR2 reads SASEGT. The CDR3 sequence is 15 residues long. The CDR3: CASSENFATNEKLFF. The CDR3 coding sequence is TGTGCCAGCAGTGAAAATTTTGCAACTAATGAAAAACTGTTTTTT.

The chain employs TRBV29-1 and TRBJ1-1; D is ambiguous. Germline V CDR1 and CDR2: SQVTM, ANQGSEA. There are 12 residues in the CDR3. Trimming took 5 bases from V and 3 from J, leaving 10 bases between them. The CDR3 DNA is TGCAGCGTTTCTGACGGGTACACTGAAGCTTTCTTT. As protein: CSVSDGYTEAFF.

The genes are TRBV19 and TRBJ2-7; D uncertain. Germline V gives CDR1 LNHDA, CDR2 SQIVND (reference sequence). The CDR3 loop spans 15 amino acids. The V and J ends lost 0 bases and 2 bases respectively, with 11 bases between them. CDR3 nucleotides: TGTGCCAGTAGTATAGAGATGCAAAGAGCCTACGAGCAGTACTTC. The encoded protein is CASSIEMQRAYEQYF.

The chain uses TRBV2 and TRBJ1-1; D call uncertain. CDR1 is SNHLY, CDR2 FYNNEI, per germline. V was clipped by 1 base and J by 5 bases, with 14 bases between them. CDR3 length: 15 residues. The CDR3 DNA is TGTGCCAGCAGTGAAGATCGGGGATCGAGAACTGAAGCTTTCTTT. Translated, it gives CASSEDRGSRTEAFF.

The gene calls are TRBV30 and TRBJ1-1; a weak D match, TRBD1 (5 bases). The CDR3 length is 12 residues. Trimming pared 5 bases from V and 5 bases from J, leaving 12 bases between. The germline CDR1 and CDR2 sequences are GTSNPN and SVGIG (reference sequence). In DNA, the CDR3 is TGTGCCTGGGGATTTGAGGGGACTGAAGCTTTCTTT. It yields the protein CAWGFEGTEAFF.